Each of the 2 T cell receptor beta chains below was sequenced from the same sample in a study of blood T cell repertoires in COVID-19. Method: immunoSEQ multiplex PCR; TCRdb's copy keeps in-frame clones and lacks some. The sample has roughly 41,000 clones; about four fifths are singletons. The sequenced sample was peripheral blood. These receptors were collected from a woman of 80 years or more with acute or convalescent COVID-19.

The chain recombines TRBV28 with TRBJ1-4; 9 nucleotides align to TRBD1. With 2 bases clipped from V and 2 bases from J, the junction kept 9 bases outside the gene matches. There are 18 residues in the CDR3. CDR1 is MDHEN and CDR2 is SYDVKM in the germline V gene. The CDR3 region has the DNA TGTGCCAGCAGTTTAGCCGGACAGGGGACCGGCACTAATGAAAAACTGTTTTTT. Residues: CASSLAGQGTGTNEKLFF.

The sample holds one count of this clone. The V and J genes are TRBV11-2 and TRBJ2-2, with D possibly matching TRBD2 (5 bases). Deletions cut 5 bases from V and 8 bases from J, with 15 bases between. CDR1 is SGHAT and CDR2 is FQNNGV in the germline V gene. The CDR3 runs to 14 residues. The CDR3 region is CASSPSDSVGELFF. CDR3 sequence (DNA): TGTGCCAGCAGCCCATCGGACTCCGTGGGGGAGCTGTTTTTT.